This TCR beta chain emerged from a study of blood T cell repertoires in COVID-19. This CDR3 is built from 13 residues. Per germline, CDR1 LNHDA and CDR2 SQIVND (reference sequence). V lost 6 bases and J lost 8; bases outside the gene matches: 7. Original handling: Cell counts per sample came from amplifying reference gene primers. The table came from immunoSEQ multiplex PCR; TCRdb's copy has only in-frame clones and leaves some out. That table furnishes V, J and clone size, whereas the DNA furnished D and trimming. The table shows 110,000 to 150,000 clones, with over 75% occurring only once. This clonotype was obtained from a woman in her forties or fifties with acute or convalescent COVID-19. Material for sequencing was peripheral blood. This rearrangement joins TRBV19 to TRBJ1-2, with 9 bases identical to TRBD1. The CDR3 reads CASRRQGGIGYTF. CDR3 nucleotides: TGTGCCAGTAGACGACAGGGGGGGATCGGCTACACCTTC.